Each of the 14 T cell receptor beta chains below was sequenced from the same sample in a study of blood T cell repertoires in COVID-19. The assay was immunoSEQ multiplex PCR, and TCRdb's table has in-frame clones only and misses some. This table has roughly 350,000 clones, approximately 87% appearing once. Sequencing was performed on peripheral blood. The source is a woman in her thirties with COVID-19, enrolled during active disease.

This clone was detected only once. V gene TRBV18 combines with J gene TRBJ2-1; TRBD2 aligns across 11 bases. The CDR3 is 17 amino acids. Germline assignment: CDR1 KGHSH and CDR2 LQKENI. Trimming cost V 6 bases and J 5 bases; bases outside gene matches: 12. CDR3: CASSPGLAGGINNEQFF. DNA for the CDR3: TGTGCCAGCTCTCCAGGCCTAGCGGGAGGTATCAACAATGAGCAGTTCTTC.

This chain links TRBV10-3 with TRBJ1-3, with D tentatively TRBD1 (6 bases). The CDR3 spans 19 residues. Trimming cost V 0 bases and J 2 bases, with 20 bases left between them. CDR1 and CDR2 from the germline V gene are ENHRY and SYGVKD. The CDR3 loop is CAISESLLTSTGTGNTIYF. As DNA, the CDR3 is TGTGCCATCAGTGAGTCCTTACTAACATCTACAGGGACTGGAAACACCATATATTTT.

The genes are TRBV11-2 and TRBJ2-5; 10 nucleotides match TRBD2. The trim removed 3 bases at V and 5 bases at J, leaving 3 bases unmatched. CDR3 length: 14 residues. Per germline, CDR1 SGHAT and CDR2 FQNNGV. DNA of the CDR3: TGTGCCAGCAGCTTCTCACTAGCGGGGGAGACCCAGTACTTC. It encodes CASSFSLAGETQYF.

The CDR3 DNA is TGTGCCAGCAGCTCCCCTAGCGGGAGGAGAAGTGGTGAGCAGTTCTTC. Translating gives CASSSPSGRRSGEQFF. The chain uses TRBV11-2 and TRBJ2-1; the match to TRBD2 covers 11 bases. This CDR3 contains 16 residues. Germline V gene data show CDR1 as SGHAT and CDR2 as FQNNGV. With V trimmed by 4 bases and J by 9 bases, 11 bases remained unmatched.

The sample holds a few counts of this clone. The CDR3 sequence is CASRQGTGELFF. The CDR3 DNA reads TGTGCCAGCAGGCAGGGCACCGGGGAGCTGTTTTTT. This rearrangement joins TRBV9 to TRBJ2-2; TRBD1 might be the D (5 bases). Germline V CDR1 and CDR2: SGDLS, YYNGEE. The CDR3 is 12 amino acids. V lost 5 bases, J lost 4 bases, and 6 bases lay in between.

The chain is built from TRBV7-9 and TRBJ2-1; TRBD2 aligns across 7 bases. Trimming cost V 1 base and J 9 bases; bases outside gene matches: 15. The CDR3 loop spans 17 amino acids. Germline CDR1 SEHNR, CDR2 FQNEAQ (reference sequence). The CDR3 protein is CASSLDVWGGSRGEQFF. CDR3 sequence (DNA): TGTGCCAGCAGCTTAGACGTGTGGGGCGGGAGTAGGGGTGAGCAGTTCTTC.

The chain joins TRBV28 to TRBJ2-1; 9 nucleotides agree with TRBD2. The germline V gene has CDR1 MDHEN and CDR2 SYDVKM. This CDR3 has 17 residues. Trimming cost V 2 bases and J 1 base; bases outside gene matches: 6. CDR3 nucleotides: TGTGCCAGCAGTTTAAGTGCTAGCGGGACGTCCTACAATGAGCAGTTCTTC. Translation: CASSLSASGTSYNEQFF.

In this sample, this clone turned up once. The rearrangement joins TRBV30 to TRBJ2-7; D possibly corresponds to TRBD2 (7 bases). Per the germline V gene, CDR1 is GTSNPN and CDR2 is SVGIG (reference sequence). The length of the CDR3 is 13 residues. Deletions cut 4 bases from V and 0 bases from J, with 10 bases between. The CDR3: CAWKGGNSYEQYF. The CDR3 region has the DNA TGTGCCTGGAAGGGGGGGAACTCCTACGAGCAGTACTTC.

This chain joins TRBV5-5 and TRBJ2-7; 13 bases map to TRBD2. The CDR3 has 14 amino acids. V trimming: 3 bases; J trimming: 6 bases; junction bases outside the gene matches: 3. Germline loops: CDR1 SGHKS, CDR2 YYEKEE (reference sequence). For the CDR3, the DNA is TGTGCCAGCAGCTCGACTAGCGGGAGGACCGAGCAGTACTTC. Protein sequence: CASSSTSGRTEQYF.

The CDR3 region is CASSTGLAGAVDEQFF. In DNA form, the CDR3 reads TGTGCCAGTAGTACGGGACTAGCGGGAGCGGTCGATGAGCAGTTCTTC. The V gene is TRBV19, the J gene TRBJ2-1; 14 bases match TRBD2. From germline, CDR1 is LNHDA and CDR2 SQIVND (reference sequence). The V gene end was trimmed by 4 bases and the J gene end by 8 bases; junction bases not matched to a gene: 7. The CDR3 has 16 residues.

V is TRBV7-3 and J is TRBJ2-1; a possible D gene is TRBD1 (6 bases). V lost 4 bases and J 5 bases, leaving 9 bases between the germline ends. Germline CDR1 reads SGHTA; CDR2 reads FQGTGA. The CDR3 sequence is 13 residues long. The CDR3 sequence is CASSSGTNNEQFF. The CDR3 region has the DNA TGTGCCAGCAGCTCGGGGACAAACAATGAGCAGTTCTTC.

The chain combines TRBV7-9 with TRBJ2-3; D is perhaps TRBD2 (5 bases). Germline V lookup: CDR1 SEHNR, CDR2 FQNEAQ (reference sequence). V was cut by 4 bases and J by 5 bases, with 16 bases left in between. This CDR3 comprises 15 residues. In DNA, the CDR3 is TGTGCCAGCAGCTCCACCACGACTACCGGAGATACGCAGTATTTT. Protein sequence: CASSSTTTTGDTQYF.

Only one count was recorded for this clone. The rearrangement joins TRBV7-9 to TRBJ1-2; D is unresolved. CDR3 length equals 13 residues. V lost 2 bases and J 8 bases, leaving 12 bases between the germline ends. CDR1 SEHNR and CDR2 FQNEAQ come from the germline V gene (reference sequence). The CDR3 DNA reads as TGTGCCAGCAGCTTAAACCCGGAGGACGGCTACACCTTC. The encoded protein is CASSLNPEDGYTF.

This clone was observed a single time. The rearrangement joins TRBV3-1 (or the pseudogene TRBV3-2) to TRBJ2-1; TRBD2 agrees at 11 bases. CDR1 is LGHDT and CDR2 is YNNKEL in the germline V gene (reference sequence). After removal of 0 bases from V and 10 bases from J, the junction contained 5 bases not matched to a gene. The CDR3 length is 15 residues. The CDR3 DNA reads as TGTGCCAGCAGCCAAGATTTTACTAGCGGGAGAGAGCAGTTCTTC. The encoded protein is CASSQDFTSGREQFF.